This T cell receptor (beta chain) was sequenced during a study of blood T cell repertoires in COVID-19. Per germline, CDR1 SGHRS and CDR2 YFSETQ. The CDR3 sequence is 15 residues long. Trimming at V came to 0 bases and at J to 6 bases, leaving 6 bases not matched to a gene. Enrollment of patients from Seattle took place during active infection, with longitudinal follow-up. How the authors handled the data: Reference gene primer amplification gave nucleated cell count estimates. Sequenced by immunoSEQ multiplex PCR; TCRdb stores in-frame clones only, minus some. D and trimming come from the DNA, and the V and J calls and clone size come from that table. The data show about 230,000 clones, 75% to 85% seen once.

The sequence was collected from a man aged 50-60 years with COVID-19, enrolled during active disease. Sample: peripheral blood. The V call is TRBV5-1, the J call TRBJ2-1, with 7 bases identical to TRBD1. The CDR3 protein is CASSLDRGARNEQFF. The CDR3 DNA reads as TGCGCCAGCAGCTTGGACAGGGGTGCGCGCAATGAGCAGTTCTTC.